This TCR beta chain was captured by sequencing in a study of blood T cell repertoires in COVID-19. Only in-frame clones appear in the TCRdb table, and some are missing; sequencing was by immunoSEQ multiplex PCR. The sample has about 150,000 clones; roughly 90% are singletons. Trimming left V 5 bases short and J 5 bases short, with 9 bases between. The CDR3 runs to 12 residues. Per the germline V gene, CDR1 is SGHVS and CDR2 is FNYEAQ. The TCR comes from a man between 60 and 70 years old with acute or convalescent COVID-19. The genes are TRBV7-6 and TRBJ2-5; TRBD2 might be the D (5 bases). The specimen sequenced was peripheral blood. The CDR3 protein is CASSEGGETQYF. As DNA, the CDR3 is TGTGCCAGCAGCGAGGGCGGTGAGACCCAGTACTTC.